This TCR beta chain was captured by sequencing in a study of T cells after yellow fever vaccination. As for the study in general: The SMART-Seq v4 Ultra Low Input method served to prepare the low-cell-number fractions. The study, taken as a whole, reports: The booster saw the reappearance of most primary-vaccination clones (around 96% CD4, around 90% CD8). The secondary response was weaker, and its peak arrived faster, on day 5 versus 15.

V lost 0 bases and J lost 8, with 8 bases in between. Germline V gene data show CDR1 as MGHRA and CDR2 as YSYEKL. The length of the CDR3 is 13 residues. TCRdb processed the 5' RACE reads anew with MiXCR; each CDR3 protein has one entry. The sample lists some 120,000 distinct CDR3 sequences, about 16% occurring once. At least ten counts were recorded for this clonotype. The antigen remains undetermined. This receptor was taken from a man between 18 and 29 years old who received the YFV17D yellow fever vaccine. The sequences come from CD8+ T cells sorted from PBMCs, collected 5 days after the yellow fever booster vaccination. The chain couples TRBV4-1 to TRBJ2-1; D assignment may be TRBD1 or TRBD2 (6 bases each). This CDR3 reads CASSQDRGHEQFF. The CDR3 DNA reads as TGCGCCAGCAGCCAAGATCGGGGGCATGAGCAGTTCTTC.